This TCR beta chain was captured in a study of blood T cell repertoires in COVID-19. Study in general: Italy, Spain and the United States were the sources of the convalescent and acute COVID-19 samples.

The method was immunoSEQ multiplex PCR; TCRdb's version includes in-frame clones alone and lacks a portion of them. Altogether 70,000 to 100,000 clones are present, around 89% being singletons, with the ten largest covering around 2.9%. Seattle enrolled patients during active infection and tracked them longitudinally. The source is a man aged 50-59 years with COVID-19, enrolled during active disease. Source material: peripheral blood.

The CDR3 DNA follows: TGTGCCAGCAGCCCCCGACGATCCGGGGAAAAACTGTTTTTT. It yields the protein CASSPRRSGEKLFF. This chain joins TRBV11-1 and TRBJ1-4; D is ambiguous. The CDR3 spans 14 residues. V shed 5 bases and J shed 8 bases, with 15 bases lying between them. CDR1 is SGHAT and CDR2 is FQDESV in the germline V gene (reference sequence). The whole variable domain, remainder taken from reference TRBV11-1 and TRBJ1-4, is EAEVAQSPRYKITEKSQAVAFWCDPISGHATLYWYRQILGQGPELLVQFQDESVVDDSQLPKDRFSAERLKGVDSTLKIQPAELGDSAMYLCASSPRRSGEKLFFGSGTQLSVL.